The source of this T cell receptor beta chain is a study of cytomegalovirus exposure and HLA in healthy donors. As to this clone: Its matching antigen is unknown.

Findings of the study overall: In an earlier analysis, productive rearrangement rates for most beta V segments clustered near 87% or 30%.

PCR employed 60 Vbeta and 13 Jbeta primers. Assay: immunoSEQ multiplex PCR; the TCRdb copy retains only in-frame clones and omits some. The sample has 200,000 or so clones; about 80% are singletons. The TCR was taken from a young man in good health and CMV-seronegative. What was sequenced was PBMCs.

The CDR3 sequence: CASSVPDSGYNEQFF. CDR3 bases: TGTGCCAGCAGCGTCCCGGACTCCGGGTACAATGAGCAGTTCTTC. This chain joins TRBV9 and TRBJ2-1, with D possibly being TRBD2 (5 bases). The V end lost 2 bases, the J end lost 4 bases, and 13 bases lay between the germline ends. Germline V gene data show CDR1 as SGDLS and CDR2 as YYNGEE. This CDR3 comprises 15 residues. The full variable domain, with the rest looked up from reference TRBV9 and TRBJ2-1, is DSGVTQTPKHLITATGQRVTLRCSPRSGDLSVYWYQQSLDQGLQFLIQYYNGEERAKGNILERFSAQQFPDLHSELNLSSLELGDSALYFCASSVPDSGYNEQFFGPGTRLTVL.